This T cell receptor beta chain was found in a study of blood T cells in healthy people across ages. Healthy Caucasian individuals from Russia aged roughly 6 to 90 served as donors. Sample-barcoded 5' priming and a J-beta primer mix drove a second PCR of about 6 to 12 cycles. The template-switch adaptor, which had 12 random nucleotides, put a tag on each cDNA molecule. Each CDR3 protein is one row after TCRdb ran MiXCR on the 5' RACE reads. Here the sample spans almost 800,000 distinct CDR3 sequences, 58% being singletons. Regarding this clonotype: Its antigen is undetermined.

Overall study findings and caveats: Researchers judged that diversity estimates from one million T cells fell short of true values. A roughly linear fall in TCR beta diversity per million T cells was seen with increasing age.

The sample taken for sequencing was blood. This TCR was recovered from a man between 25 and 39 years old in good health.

The CDR3 DNA reads TGTGCCAGCAGTGAATGGGGACACTCCTACGAGCAGTACTTC. It translates to CASSEWGHSYEQYF. This chain connects TRBV25-1 to TRBJ2-7; D possibly corresponds to TRBD1 (6 bases). V was shortened by 1 base and J by 0 bases, with 7 bases between the two germline ends. The CDR3 runs 14 residues. CDR1 is MGHDK and CDR2 is SYGVNS in the germline V gene.